The clone carrying this TCR beta chain was observed many times. The antigen is unknown. These data belong to a study of spatial heterogeneity in lung cancer. Germline loops: CDR1 SQVTM, CDR2 ANQGSEA. The CDR3 consists of 11 residues. The V gene end was trimmed by 6 bases and the J gene end by 5 bases; junction bases not matched to a gene: 2. This sample's time point: sample taken at primary tumor resection. A single record per CDR3 protein comes from TCRdb applying MiXCR to the 5' RACE reads. The sample has some 8,700 distinct CDR3 sequences; 12% are singletons. Findings and limits, study-wide: In tumors, expanded intratumoral alpha and beta TCR counts tracked mutation counts.

The gene calls are TRBV29-1 and TRBJ2-7; 9 bases match TRBD1. The sequencing used lung tumor tissue, collected at surgery. The sequence was collected from a male donor with early-stage non-small cell lung cancer. The CDR3 loop reads CSVTGGDEQYF. The CDR3 bases are TGCAGCGTGACAGGGGGGGACGAGCAGTACTTC.